These T cell receptor beta chains were read from a single sample in a study of T cells expressing NK-cell markers. From the 5' RACE reads, TCRdb lists one entry per CDR3 protein and no DNA. This sample's table has 130,000 to 150,000 distinct CDR3 sequences. Sequenced sample: blood T cells: a sorted CD56 or NKG2C T cell subset, CD4+ or CD8+ T cells, or bulk PBMC T cells (not recorded which). These receptors were collected from a man aged 18 to 30 in good health. The CDR3 runs from the conserved cysteine through the conserved F or W. Fields, in order: J gene, V gene, CDR3 length, CDR3 protein.

J: TRBJ2-1; V: TRBV7-6; length: 12; CDR3: CASSLADGEQFF
J: TRBJ1-1; V: TRBV6-2/TRBV6-3; length: 12; CDR3: CASHGGNTEAFF
J: TRBJ2-1; V: TRBV6-5; length: 11; CDR3: CASRHMREQFF
J: TRBJ2-1; V: TRBV10-3; length: 12; CDR3: CAISKSYNEQFF
J: TRBJ2-3; V: TRBV6-5; length: 12; CDR3: CASSDRGDTQYF
J: TRBJ2-3; V: TRBV30; length: 14; CDR3: CAWSSGTVGDTQYF
J: TRBJ2-3; V: TRBV10-3; length: 13; CDR3: CAISEAVGDTQYF
J: TRBJ1-5; V: TRBV27; length: 13; CDR3: CATGGGSNQPQHF
J: TRBJ2-1; V: TRBV27; length: 13; CDR3: CASSLSDYNEQFF
J: TRBJ2-1; V: TRBV27; length: 15; CDR3: CASSLIEIAYNEQFF
J: TRBJ2-1; V: TRBV24-1; length: 13; CDR3: CATSDSSVGEQFF
J: TRBJ1-5; V: TRBV24-1; length: 13; CDR3: CATVLAANQPQHF
J: TRBJ1-6; V: TRBV7-8; length: 17; CDR3: CASSLAKLQGAKRPLHF
J: TRBJ2-7; V: TRBV27; length: 16; CDR3: CASSYGVRASSYEQYF
J: TRBJ2-1; V: TRBV10-3; length: 16; CDR3: CAISESGGASYNEQFF
J: TRBJ2-1; V: TRBV7-9; length: 14; CDR3: CASSLAGTHYEQFF
J: TRBJ2-4; V: TRBV13; length: 14; CDR3: CASSLDSGGDIQYF
J: TRBJ2-7; V: TRBV7-9; length: 14; CDR3: CASSLGLPLGEQYF
J: TRBJ1-4; V: TRBV19; length: 15; CDR3: CASSLQTVPNEKLFF
J: TRBJ2-4; V: TRBV6-2/TRBV6-3; length: 15; CDR3: CASSALLAGKNIQYF
J: TRBJ1-2; V: TRBV18; length: 13; CDR3: CASSPPDLYGYTF
J: TRBJ1-4; V: TRBV7-8; length: 13; CDR3: CASAGSRNEKLFF
J: TRBJ2-7; V: TRBV6-2/TRBV6-3; length: 17; CDR3: CASTILQGPEGYYEQYF